These 20 T cell receptor beta chains were all obtained from the same sample, sequenced in a study of CD8 T cells in ankylosing spondylitis. MiXCR was run by TCRdb on the 5' RACE reads, yielding one entry per CDR3 protein. The sample has about 240,000 distinct CDR3 sequences, 20% to 30% seen once. Sequenced sample: blood, either unsorted or a sorted T cell fraction (not recorded which). Receptor source: a male donor with ankylosing spondylitis or in good health (not recorded which).

This clonotype has more than one count but fewer than ten. This chain uses TRBV6-6 with TRBJ1-6, with D maybe TRBD1 (5 bases). Trimming removed 9 bases from V and 7 bases from J, with 7 bases in between. CDR1 is MNHNY, CDR2 SVGAGI, per germline (reference sequence). This CDR3 comprises 11 residues. In DNA form, the CDR3 reads TGTGCCAGTCGGGGCAATTCACCCCTCCACTTT. This encodes CASRGNSPLHF.

This clonotype has just a few counts. The V and J genes are TRBV12-3 or TRBV12-4 and TRBJ2-1; TRBD1 aligns across 7 bases. V lost 6 bases and J lost 4; bases outside the gene matches: 9. CDR3 length: 15 residues. The CDR3 region has the DNA TGTGCCAGCAGCCCAGGTCCGGGACAGTACAATGAGCAGTTCTTC. This encodes CASSPGPGQYNEQFF.

The chain is built from TRBV30 and TRBJ2-7; 8 bases match TRBD2. This CDR3 is 18 amino acids long. The germline CDR1 and CDR2 sequences are GTSNPN and SVGIG (reference sequence). V was clipped by 1 base and J by 4 bases; unmatched bases: 18. The CDR3 loop is CAWSDGGSRAGARYEQYF. CDR3 in DNA: TGTGCCTGGAGTGACGGGGGCTCAAGAGCGGGGGCCCGGTACGAGCAGTACTTC. Full variable domain (rest looked up from reference TRBV30 and TRBJ2-7): SQTIHQWPATLVQPVGSPLSLECTVEGTSNPNLYWYRQAAGRGLQLLFYSVGIGQISSEVPQNLSASRPQDRQFILSSKKLLLSDSGFYLCAWSDGGSRAGARYEQYFGPGTRLTVT.

There are many counts of this clonotype. This sequence joins TRBV24-1 and TRBJ2-7; the D gene is possibly TRBD1 (7 bases). This CDR3 contains 16 residues. CDR1 is KGHDR, CDR2 SFDVKD, per germline. Trimming removed 8 bases from V and 5 bases from J, with 24 bases in between. For the CDR3, the DNA is TGTGCCACCAAAGGAAGTACGGCCCAGGGGGGAGACGAGCAGTACTTC. This encodes CATKGSTAQGGDEQYF.

The sample holds many counts of this clonotype. The rearrangement links TRBV20-1 to TRBJ2-1, with TRBD2 identical over 12 bases. The germline CDR1 and CDR2 sequences are DFQATT and SNEGSKA (reference sequence). The CDR3 is made up of 16 amino acids. V shed 7 bases and J 7 bases; nucleotides not matched to a gene: 14. The CDR3 sequence: CSVFELAGGRGNEQFF. The CDR3 nucleotides are TGCAGTGTTTTCGAGCTAGCGGGGGGGCGGGGGAATGAGCAGTTCTTC.

The chain uses TRBV29-1 and TRBJ2-7; TRBD1 agrees at 7 bases. In germline, CDR1 is SQVTM, CDR2 ANQGSEA. The CDR3 consists of 14 residues. After removal of 7 bases from V and 6 bases from J, the junction contained 15 bases not matched to a gene. Here the CDR3 reads CSAGVNRGSAEQYF. The CDR3 region has the DNA TGCAGCGCCGGGGTGAACAGGGGTTCTGCCGAGCAGTACTTC.

This clonotype was seen more than once but under ten times. The chain employs TRBV5-1 and TRBJ2-3, with 11 nucleotides matching TRBD1. The CDR3 is 16 residues long. V lost 0 bases to trimming and J lost 5 bases; unmatched junction nucleotides: 5. Germline V gene sequence: CDR1 SGHRS, CDR2 YFSETQ. DNA for the CDR3: TGCGCCAGCAGCTTGGAGGGACAGGGGGGCGGAGATACGCAGTATTTT. Translating gives CASSLEGQGGGDTQYF.

At least ten counts were recorded for this clonotype. This chain links TRBV5-1 with TRBJ2-5; a possible D gene is TRBD1 (5 bases). There are 15 residues in the CDR3. The V gene's germline CDR1 is SGHRS and CDR2 YFSETQ. V shed 0 bases and J shed 4 bases, with 13 bases lying between them. CDR3 sequence: CASSLVGDSRETQYF. In nucleotides, the CDR3 is TGCGCCAGCAGCTTGGTAGGAGACAGTAGAGAGACCCAGTACTTC. Looking up the rest from reference TRBV5-1 and TRBJ2-5 gives the full variable domain: KAGVTQTPRYLIKTRGQQVTLSCSPISGHRSVSWYQQTPGQGLQFLFEYFSETQRNKGNFPGRFSGRQFSNSRSEMNVSTLELGDSALYLCASSLVGDSRETQYFGPGTRLLVL.

This clonotype was seen repeatedly, ten times or more. The chain has TRBV18 and TRBJ2-3; no firm D call. Between the trimmed V and J ends, which lost 6 bases and 1 base, there was a span of 8 bases. The CDR3 has 13 residues. Germline CDR1 KGHSH, CDR2 LQKENI. The DNA for the CDR3 is TGTGCCAGCTCGCCCCCTGGCACAGATACGCAGTATTTT. As protein: CASSPPGTDTQYF.

The chain recombines TRBV20-1 with TRBJ2-1; D remains unclear. The CDR3 sequence is 11 residues long. Germline V CDR1 and CDR2: DFQATT, SNEGSKA (reference sequence). V lost 5 bases and J lost 4, with 6 bases in between. The CDR3 region has the DNA TGCAGTGCTGCTCGTTACAATGAGCAGTTCTTC. It encodes CSAARYNEQFF.

This chain uses TRBV5-1 with TRBJ1-6; 8 bases agree with TRBD1. With 4 bases clipped from V and 4 bases from J, the junction kept 7 bases outside the gene matches. Germline CDR1 and CDR2: SGHRS and YFSETQ. This CDR3 comprises 16 residues. This CDR3 is CASSPIGQGYNSPLHF. Here the CDR3 DNA reads TGCGCCAGCAGCCCAATCGGACAGGGATATAATTCACCCCTCCACTTT.

This clonotype was detected many times. The chain is built from TRBV20-1 and TRBJ2-6; no clear D. V lost 0 bases, J lost 4 bases, and 13 bases lay in between. Germline assignment: CDR1 DFQATT and CDR2 SNEGSKA (reference sequence). The length of the CDR3 is 16 residues. The CDR3 sequence: CSARDLWGSGANVLTF. The CDR3 DNA sequence: TGCAGTGCTAGAGATCTATGGGGATCCGGGGCCAACGTCCTGACTTTC.

J is TRBJ1-2 and V is TRBV12-3 or TRBV12-4, with 10 bases fitting TRBD1. The V segment lost 6 bases and the J segment 6 bases; nucleotides outside the gene matches: 4. This CDR3 region has 13 residues. CDR3 sequence reads: CASRWGQGNGYTF. DNA for the CDR3: TGTGCCAGCAGGTGGGGACAGGGGAATGGCTACACCTTC.

The J gene is TRBJ1-4, the V gene TRBV20-1; D ambiguous. There are 12 residues in the CDR3. Trimming took off 3 bases at V and 5 bases at J, with 7 bases between the two ends. Germline assignment: CDR1 DFQATT and CDR2 SNEGSKA (reference sequence). DNA of the CDR3: TGCAGTGCTAGCCGTCGGAATGAAAAACTGTTTTTT. The encoded protein is CSASRRNEKLFF.

The chain employs TRBV4-2 and TRBJ1-5; no definite D call. Trimming shortened V by 10 bases and J by 7 bases, and 17 bases separated the two germline ends. The germline CDR1 and CDR2 sequences are LGHNA and YNFKEQ. This CDR3 spans 13 amino acids. The CDR3 loop is CAIGPGRSQPQHF. CDR3 coding DNA: TGTGCCATCGGCCCTGGGCGGAGCCAGCCCCAGCATTTT.

This sequence joins TRBV10-3 and TRBJ2-1; tentatively, D is TRBD2 (5 bases). CDR3 length: 17 residues. Germline CDR1 is ENHRY and CDR2 is SYGVKD. V was cut by 3 bases and J by 7 bases, with 22 bases left in between. As DNA, the CDR3 is TGTGCCATCAGTGACAACATCCGAGGGAAGTTGGGGAATGAGCAGTTCTTC. Its protein is CAISDNIRGKLGNEQFF.

The genes are TRBV12-3 or TRBV12-4 and TRBJ2-2, with D unresolved. The CDR3 runs 13 residues. Trimming stripped 6 bases from V and 2 bases from J, with 7 bases between. The CDR3 reads CASRNGNTGELFF. The CDR3 DNA is TGTGCCAGCAGAAACGGCAACACCGGGGAGCTGTTTTTT.

Many counts were recorded for this clonotype. This sequence joins TRBV20-1 and TRBJ2-7, with 10 bases fitting TRBD2. Germline V CDR1 and CDR2: DFQATT, SNEGSKA (reference sequence). This CDR3 comprises 14 residues. The V segment lost 6 bases and the J segment 6 bases; nucleotides outside the gene matches: 11. CDR3 nucleotides: TGCAGTGCAACCGGGACTAGCGACTTGCGCGAGCAGTACTTC. Translated, it gives CSATGTSDLREQYF.

A word on this clonotype: Germline is not matched at one junction end, which may reflect a read error. This chain links TRBV12-3 or TRBV12-4 with TRBJ2-1, with TRBD1 identical over 7 bases. The CDR3 is 15 amino acids. This chain's CDR3 is CASSGKGAVDFERFF. The CDR3 DNA is TGTGCCAGCTCCGGCAAGGGGGCGGTGGATTTTGAGCGGTTCTTC.

The rearrangement joins TRBV28 to TRBJ1-2, with TRBD1 as a possible D gene (6 bases). The CDR3 has 15 residues. The V and J ends lost 6 bases and 0 bases respectively, with 14 bases between them. From germline, CDR1 is MDHEN and CDR2 SYDVKM. The CDR3: CASRSTGRANYGYTF. CDR3 DNA: TGTGCCAGCAGAAGCACAGGGCGGGCTAACTATGGCTACACCTTC.